This is a list of T cell receptor beta chains from one sample in a study of blood T cell repertoires in COVID-19. Sequencing used immunoSEQ multiplex PCR; TCRdb keeps in-frame clones, though not all of them. This sample carries some 300,000 clones, around 90% of them seen once, and the ten largest clones take 1.7%. The sequencing sample was made of PBMCs or T cells enriched from blood (not recorded which). These receptors came from a woman aged 40 to 55 who had recovered from COVID-19. CDR3s include the opening cysteine and the closing phenylalanine or tryptophan. The D gene is left open where the match is weak. For some rows the clone size is stated as once, few or many, or as a class when expanded; others skip it.

TRBD1	TRBV28	TRBJ1-4	-	CASSLGTEGKLFF	TGTGCCAGCAGTTTGGGGACAGAGGGAAAACTGTTTTTT
-	TRBV10-2	TRBJ1-5	-	CASTRGRDNQPQHF	TGCGCCAGCACCAGAGGACGGGACAATCAGCCCCAGCATTTT
-	TRBV5-1	TRBJ2-5	-	CASSLGPQGNQETQYF	TGCGCCAGCAGCTTGGGACCCCAGGGGAACCAAGAGACCCAGTACTTC
TRBD2	TRBV5-1	TRBJ2-3	-	CASSVGLAGGHTDTQYF	TGCGCCAGCAGCGTGGGTCTAGCGGGGGGACACACAGATACGCAGTATTTT
-	TRBV2	TRBJ1-4	-	CASSYRQINEKLFF	TGTGCCAGCAGCTATAGACAGATTAATGAAAAACTGTTTTTT
TRBD2	TRBV18	TRBJ2-7	-	CASSPPSSGRAHEQYF	TGTGCCAGCTCACCGCCCTCTAGCGGGAGGGCCCACGAGCAGTACTTC
-	TRBV27	TRBJ1-2	-	CASSTGAGGYTF	TGTGCCAGCAGTACAGGCGCCGGTGGCTACACCTTC
TRBD1	TRBV2	TRBJ1-1	-	CASSELQGDNTEAFF	TGTGCCAGCAGTGAATTACAGGGGGATAACACTGAAGCTTTCTTT
TRBD2	TRBV27	TRBJ2-7	-	CASSRRGVYEQYF	TGTGCCAGCTCCAGGCGGGGGGTCTACGAGCAGTACTTC
TRBD1	TRBV19	TRBJ1-1	-	CASSQTGFVTEAFF	TGTGCCAGTAGCCAGACAGGGTTTGTCACTGAAGCTTTCTTT
-	TRBV14	TRBJ2-1	-	CASSKQGYEQFF	TGTGCCAGCAGCAAACAGGGTTATGAGCAGTTCTTC
-	TRBV3-1/TRBV3-2	TRBJ1-1	-	CASSPWGAGGFAEAFF	TGTGCCAGCAGCCCGTGGGGGGCGGGGGGCTTTGCTGAAGCTTTCTTT
TRBD1	TRBV12-3/TRBV12-4	TRBJ1-5	-	CASRQGSDQPQHF	TGTGCCAGCCGACAGGGATCGGATCAGCCCCAGCATTTT
-	TRBV5-1	TRBJ2-2	-	CASSLDPAGPTGELFF	TGCGCCAGCAGCTTGGACCCAGCAGGGCCCACCGGGGAGCTGTTTTTT
TRBD1	TRBV2	TRBJ1-1	-	CASRLGRDSRRTEAFF	TGTGCCAGCAGACTCGGGAGGGACAGCCGGAGAACTGAAGCTTTCTTT
TRBD1	TRBV25-1	TRBJ1-1	-	CASSGILGQGGVGAFF	TGTGCCAGTTCGGGGATACTAGGACAGGGGGGTGTAGGCGCTTTCTTT
-	TRBV5-1	TRBJ2-7	-	CASSRRPKSYEQYF	TGCGCCAGCAGCCGGAGGCCTAAGTCGTACGAGCAGTACTTC
TRBD2	TRBV5-1	TRBJ2-7	-	CASTQPGGTEQYF	TGCGCCAGCACCCAACCGGGGGGAACCGAGCAGTACTTC
-	TRBV30	TRBJ1-3	-	CAWSVLVGNTIYF	TGTGCCTGGAGTGTACTAGTAGGAAACACCATATATTTT
-	TRBV7-9	TRBJ1-6	few	CASSLRAVQGSPLHF	TGTGCCAGCAGCTTACGGGCGGTCCAGGGTTCACCCCTCCACTTT
-	TRBV3-1/TRBV3-2	TRBJ2-7	-	CASSHYGSDSYEQYF	TGTGCCAGCAGCCATTATGGGAGCGATTCCTACGAGCAGTACTTC
-	TRBV29-1	TRBJ2-2	-	CSVDVGQGLLELFF	TGCAGCGTTGACGTGGGGCAGGGACTTTTGGAGCTGTTTTTT
TRBD1	TRBV5-1	TRBJ2-7	-	CASSMGQGVGKSDYEQYF	TGCGCCAGCAGCATGGGACAGGGAGTGGGGAAAAGCGACTACGAGCAGTACTTC
-	TRBV12-5	TRBJ2-7	-	CASGLVFGGIPKWSYEQYF	TGTGCTAGTGGTTTGGTATTTGGGGGCATCCCTAAATGGTCCTACGAGCAGTACTTC
TRBD1	TRBV5-6	TRBJ1-2	-	CASSYRTGATYGYTF	TGTGCCAGCAGCTATAGGACAGGGGCCACCTATGGCTACACCTTC
-	TRBV7-2	TRBJ1-3	-	CASSLWSSSGNTIYF	TGTGCCAGCAGCTTATGGTCCAGCTCTGGAAACACCATATATTTT
TRBD2	TRBV18	TRBJ2-7	-	CASSPSGGSHEQYF	TGTGCCAGCTCACCTAGCGGGGGGTCCCACGAGCAGTACTTC
-	TRBV6-5	TRBJ1-3	-	CATMWSPENTIYF	TGTGCCACTATGTGGAGTCCGGAAAACACCATATATTTT
-	TRBV15	TRBJ2-5	-	CATSTYALQETQYF	TGTGCCACCAGCACCTACGCGTTACAAGAGACCCAGTACTTC
TRBD1	TRBV27	TRBJ1-2	-	CASSFSAGGLYGYTF	TGTGCCAGCAGTTTTTCAGCAGGGGGACTCTATGGCTACACCTTC
TRBD2	TRBV6-1	TRBJ2-3	-	CASSEFPSGSDTQYF	TGTGCCAGCAGTGAATTCCCCAGCGGGAGCGATACGCAGTATTTT
-	TRBV5-4	TRBJ1-2	-	CASSFLSNYGYTF	TGTGCCAGCAGCTTTCTATCTAACTATGGCTACACCTTC
TRBD1	TRBV20-1	TRBJ1-5	few	CSASRTGDLGSNQPQHF	TGCAGTGCTAGTAGGACAGGGGATTTGGGGAGCAATCAGCCCCAGCATTTT
TRBD1	TRBV19	TRBJ1-5	-	CASSTPGQGGGQPQHF	TGTGCCAGTAGTACCCCCGGACAGGGAGGGGGTCAGCCCCAGCATTTT
TRBD1	TRBV5-6	TRBJ1-5	-	CASSPRQGGNQPQHF	TGTGCCAGCAGCCCCCGACAGGGGGGTAACCAGCCCCAGCATTTT
-	TRBV5-4	TRBJ2-5	-	CASSPPGGLGETQYF	TGTGCCAGCAGCCCCCCCGGGGGTTTGGGGGAGACCCAGTACTTC
-	TRBV5-1	TRBJ2-7	-	CASSIGQLYEQYF	TGCGCCAGCAGCATCGGACAGCTCTACGAGCAGTACTTC
-	TRBV4-1	TRBJ1-1	once	CASSQPGETEAFF	TGCGCCAGCAGCCAACCCGGAGAGACTGAAGCTTTCTTT
TRBD2	TRBV5-1	TRBJ2-4	-	CASSSAGGFKNIQYF	TGCGCCAGCAGCTCGGCGGGGGGTTTTAAAAACATTCAGTACTTC
TRBD1	TRBV6-5	TRBJ1-1	-	CASRGTGWTTEAFF	TGTGCCAGCAGAGGGACAGGGTGGACCACTGAAGCTTTCTTT
-	TRBV30	TRBJ1-5	-	CAWSVRGSGPQHF	TGTGCCTGGAGTGTACGAGGGAGTGGGCCCCAGCATTTT